The clone carrying this T cell receptor (beta chain) was observed a few times. The sample belongs to a study of beta chain features in type 1 diabetes. In germline, CDR1 is MNHEY, CDR2 SMNVEV (reference sequence). There are 17 residues in the CDR3. V lost 0 bases, J lost 3 bases, and 16 bases lay in between. Expressed TCRB transcripts were sequenced after all isolated RNA was converted to cDNA. The method was immunoSEQ multiplex PCR; TCRdb's version includes in-frame clones alone and lacks a portion of them. The sample has over 700,000 clones; 17% are singletons. Staining for CD45RO/CCR7/CD25/CD127/CD95/CD27 allowed sorting of CD4+ naive, central memory, regulatory and stem cell-like memory cells.

The receptor's source is a young woman in good health. Specimen: naive CD4+ T cells from blood. The V call is TRBV27, the J call TRBJ2-3; weak D call: TRBD1 (5 bases). The CDR3 nucleotides read TGTGCCAGCAGTTTATCCCAGGGCCTACAGAGGACAGATACGCAGTATTTT. Translating it yields CASSLSQGLQRTDTQYF.